These 17 T cell receptor beta chains originate from one sample sequenced in a study of T-cell memory formation after mild COVID-19. In TCRdb, the 5' RACE reads were re-called with MiXCR into one record per CDR3 protein. The sample carries 560,000 or so distinct CDR3 sequences, approximately 15% recorded once. The sequenced sample was PBMCs or a T cell subset sorted from them (not recorded which). The receptors derive from an adult woman who had mild COVID-19 (a few samples of this study predate the infection). Cell type and time point are not known.

The rearrangement links TRBV6-5 to TRBJ2-4; unclear D gene. Germline values: CDR1 MNHEY, CDR2 SVGAGI. V dropped 4 bases and J dropped 0 bases, with 7 bases sitting between them. The CDR3 length is 14 residues. Here the CDR3 DNA reads TGTGCCAGCAGTTCTTTGCTAGCCAAAAACATTCAGTACTTC. This translates into CASSSLLAKNIQYF.

This clonotype was seen only a few times. The V call is TRBV2, the J call TRBJ2-7; no firm D call. The germline V gene encodes CDR1 SNHLY and CDR2 FYNNEI. V was shortened by 3 bases and J by 2 bases, with 11 bases between the two germline ends. CDR3 length: 14 residues. CDR3 sequence (DNA): TGTGCCAGCAGTGAGTCCTTAGCTCCCTACGAGCAGTACTTC. Encoded protein: CASSESLAPYEQYF.

The chain uses TRBV24-1 and TRBJ2-1, with D hard to call. CDR1 KGHDR and CDR2 SFDVKD come from the germline V gene. Trimming shortened V by 7 bases and J by 4 bases, and 4 bases separated the two germline ends. The CDR3 is 11 amino acids. The CDR3 loop is CATSLYNEQFF. DNA of the CDR3: TGTGCCACCAGCCTATACAATGAGCAGTTCTTC.

This chain joins TRBV14 and TRBJ2-1; the match to TRBD2 covers 7 bases. Germline trimming cut 3 bases from V and 8 bases from J; bases unmatched to any gene: 10. The V gene's germline CDR1 is SGHDN and CDR2 FVKESK. The CDR3 is made up of 15 amino acids. CDR3 amino acids: CASSHTPGRVDEQFF. In nucleotides, the CDR3 is TGTGCCAGCAGCCACACCCCAGGGAGGGTTGATGAGCAGTTCTTC.

The rearrangement links TRBV7-9 to TRBJ2-7; D is ambiguous. V lost 0 bases to trimming and J lost 4 bases, with 7 bases between them. This CDR3 comprises 13 residues. Per germline, CDR1 SEHNR and CDR2 FQNEAQ (reference sequence). Written as DNA, the CDR3 is TGTGCCAGCAGCTTAGCGACTGAATACGAGCAGTACTTC. This translates into CASSLATEYEQYF.

This clonotype was seen a few times. The chain joins TRBV6-2 or TRBV6-3 to TRBJ2-3; 14 bases are a match to TRBD2. The V segment lost 2 bases and the J segment 1 base; nucleotides outside the gene matches: 5. This CDR3 spans 18 amino acids. In germline, CDR1 is MNHEY, CDR2 SVGEGT. The CDR3 loop reads CASSYGRLAGGGTDTQYF. In nucleotides, the CDR3 is TGTGCCAGCAGTTACGGTCGACTAGCGGGAGGGGGCACAGATACGCAGTATTTT.

The table lists this clonotype with a few counts. The CDR3 DNA is TGCGCCAGCAGCTCCAAAGGGATACCGGGACTAGCGCCATACAATGAGCAGTTCTTC. Its translation: CASSSKGIPGLAPYNEQFF. The chain employs TRBV5-1 and TRBJ2-1, with 10 bases lining up with TRBD2. Germline V gene sequence: CDR1 SGHRS, CDR2 YFSETQ. The CDR3 is 19 residues long. V gave up 3 bases and J gave up 4 bases; unmatched junction bases: 16.

This clonotype came up many times. The chain has TRBV5-1 and TRBJ1-4; D gene unclear. Germline V lookup: CDR1 SGHRS, CDR2 YFSETQ. The CDR3 has 17 amino acids. Trimming stripped 7 bases from V and 0 bases from J, with 19 bases between. For the CDR3, the DNA is TGCGCCAGCCGCCAAAAGCTTGGTGGGGCAACTAATGAAAAACTGTTTTTT. Protein: CASRQKLGGATNEKLFF.

This clonotype occurred a few times. The chain links TRBV20-1 to TRBJ2-3, with 9 bases aligning to TRBD2. Germline V gives CDR1 DFQATT, CDR2 SNEGSKA (reference sequence). The CDR3 runs to 15 residues. The V segment lost 3 bases and the J segment 1 base; nucleotides outside the gene matches: 5. The DNA of the CDR3 is TGCAGTGCTAGCTCTTCTAGCGGGGGCACAGATACGCAGTATTTT. Translation gives CSASSSSGGTDTQYF.

V is TRBV18 and J is TRBJ2-6; 7 bases agree with TRBD1. CDR1 KGHSH and CDR2 LQKENI come from the germline V gene. V gave up 2 bases and J gave up 4 bases; unmatched junction bases: 5. This CDR3 spans 16 amino acids. Written as DNA, the CDR3 is TGTGCCAGCTCACCAACTACAGGGGAAGGGGCCAACGTCCTGACTTTC. It codes for CASSPTTGEGANVLTF.

This chain connects TRBV10-3 to TRBJ2-6; D tentatively reads TRBD1 or TRBD2 (5 bases each). CDR1 and CDR2 from the germline V gene are ENHRY and SYGVKD. Trimming took 4 bases from V and 2 from J, leaving 9 bases between them. This CDR3 region has 15 residues. CDR3 region: CAISVGVAGANVLTF. DNA of the CDR3: TGTGCCATCAGTGTGGGGGTCGCTGGGGCCAACGTCCTGACTTTC.

J is TRBJ2-1 and V is TRBV12-3 or TRBV12-4, with 12 bases that match TRBD2. This CDR3 has 19 amino acids. The J segment lost 0 bases and the V segment lost 3 bases, leaving 9 bases of the junction unmatched. CDR3 coding DNA: TGTGCCAGCAGTTTCGTAGGGCTAGCGGGAGGGACCTCCTACAATGAGCAGTTCTTC. Translating gives CASSFVGLAGGTSYNEQFF.

V gene TRBV3-1 combines with J gene TRBJ1-3, with D possibly matching TRBD1 (5 bases). Germline V gene sequence: CDR1 LGHDT, CDR2 YNNKEL (reference sequence). The length of the CDR3 is 14 residues. The V and J ends lost 3 bases and 4 bases respectively, with 10 bases between them. CDR3 coding DNA: TGTGCCAGCAGCCATGAGGGGCAAGGAAACACCATATATTTT. Residues: CASSHEGQGNTIYF.

This clonotype has only a few counts. The chain couples TRBV10-3 to TRBJ2-7; 7 bases map to TRBD2. The CDR3 spans 14 residues. J was trimmed by 2 bases and V by 3 bases; bases with no gene match: 4. The V gene's germline CDR1 is ENHRY and CDR2 SYGVKD. The CDR3 loop is CAISDAGETYEQYF. The CDR3 DNA reads TGTGCCATCAGTGATGCGGGAGAGACCTACGAGCAGTACTTC.

This clonotype was recorded at least ten times. V usage is TRBV5-1 and J usage is TRBJ2-1; 8 nucleotides line up with TRBD1. The CDR3 length is 15 residues. V lost 3 bases to trimming and J lost 3 bases; unmatched junction nucleotides: 5. CDR1 is SGHRS, CDR2 YFSETQ, per germline. This CDR3 is CASSSDRVFYNEQFF. For the CDR3, the DNA is TGCGCCAGCAGCTCGGACAGGGTGTTCTACAATGAGCAGTTCTTC.

The rearrangement joins TRBV3-1 to TRBJ2-1; no firm D call. V was pared by 1 base and J by 7 bases, with 11 bases between. The CDR3 runs to 14 residues. Germline CDR1 is LGHDT and CDR2 is YNNKEL (reference sequence). The DNA of the CDR3 is TGTGCCAGCAGCCAAGCAACCATAGCAAATGAGCAGTTCTTC. Translated: CASSQATIANEQFF.

This chain joins TRBV7-9 and TRBJ2-7; 8 positions agree with TRBD2. Germline-derived CDR1 and CDR2 are SEHNR and FQNEAQ (reference sequence). Trimming took 8 bases from V and 6 from J; bases not matched to a gene: 21. The CDR3 has 17 residues. The CDR3 DNA reads as TGTGCCAGCCCTCTTCGGCTATTCGGACGGGAGGGCCGCGAGCAGTACTTC. Translated, it gives CASPLRLFGREGREQYF.